The 18 T cell receptor beta chains below were found in one sample sequenced in a study of T cell responses to AZD1222 COVID-19 vaccine. Sequencing used immunoSEQ multiplex PCR; TCRdb keeps in-frame clones, though not all of them. In the table there are roughly 190,000 clones, approximately 90% of which are singletons. Sequences were derived from peripheral blood, sampled on day 0 of AZD1222 vaccination. The receptor source for this set is an adult in good health.

This chain links TRBV6-5 with TRBJ2-2, with TRBD1 matching over 9 bases. CDR3 length: 13 residues. The junction had 5 bases not matched to a gene; V was cut back by 10 bases and J by 5 bases. Germline CDR1 MNHEY, CDR2 SVGAGI. The DNA of the CDR3 is TGTGCCATGCGACAGGGGGGAACCGGGGAGCTGTTTTTT. Encoded protein: CAMRQGGTGELFF.

The chain recombines TRBV4-3 with TRBJ1-1; D not certain. The CDR3 sequence is 15 residues long. CDR1 is LGHNA, CDR2 YSLEER, per germline. Trimming left V 3 bases short and J 1 base short, with 12 bases between. CDR3 protein: CASSHLREGNTEAFF. CDR3 DNA sequence: TGCGCCAGCAGCCACTTACGGGAGGGGAACACTGAAGCTTTCTTT.

CDR3 bases: TGTGCCAGCAGCAAAGTGAATTGGCGGCAGGATAACTCCTACGAGCAGTACTTC. It specifies CASSKVNWRQDNSYEQYF. J is TRBJ2-7 and V is TRBV21-1. TRBV21-1 is noted as a pseudogene. The CDR3 is 18 amino acids.

The gene calls are TRBV6-5 and TRBJ1-5; D unclear. V lost 5 bases, J lost 0 bases, and 11 bases lay in between. This CDR3 is built from 15 residues. Germline CDR1 reads MNHEY; CDR2 reads SVGAGI. The CDR3 reads CASSTYWDSNQPQHF. The CDR3 DNA sequence: TGTGCCAGCAGTACCTATTGGGATAGCAATCAGCCCCAGCATTTT.

The chain carries TRBV11-3 and TRBJ2-7; possibly TRBD1 for D (6 bases). In germline, CDR1 is SGHNT, CDR2 YENEEA. The CDR3 sequence is 14 residues long. V was pared by 5 bases and J by 0 bases, with 11 bases between. The CDR3, as DNA: TGTGCCAGCAGCCCCCAGGGGTCCTCCTACGAGCAGTACTTC. As protein: CASSPQGSSYEQYF.

This clone was detected only a few times. This chain links TRBV19 with TRBJ1-2; unclear D gene. In germline, CDR1 is LNHDA, CDR2 SQIVND (reference sequence). V was pared by 4 bases and J by 7 bases, with 10 bases between. The CDR3 contains 12 residues. CDR3 bases: TGTGCCAGTAGTACAGCCTCGAGTGGCTACACCTTC. Translating it yields CASSTASSGYTF.

V gene TRBV5-1 combines with J gene TRBJ2-1, with a weak D call TRBD1 (5 bases). Between the trimmed V and J ends, which lost 6 bases and 6 bases, there was a span of 16 bases. CDR1 and CDR2 from the germline V gene are SGHRS and YFSETQ. The CDR3 spans 14 residues. DNA of the CDR3: TGCGCCAGCACCCCGCAGGGCCAAGGCAATGAGCAGTTCTTC. Its protein is CASTPQGQGNEQFF.

The chain is built from TRBV9 and TRBJ1-6; 7 positions agree with TRBD1. This CDR3 has 16 residues. V trimming: 0 bases; J trimming: 5 bases; junction bases outside the gene matches: 5. The germline V gene encodes CDR1 SGDLS and CDR2 YYNGEE. Here the CDR3 reads CASSVEAGGDNSPLHF. The CDR3 DNA sequence: TGTGCCAGCAGCGTAGAGGCAGGGGGGGATAATTCACCCCTCCACTTT.

In this sample, this clone turned up a few times. The chain joins TRBV5-1 to TRBJ1-1, with 9 positions matching TRBD1. CDR1 and CDR2 from the germline V gene are SGHRS and YFSETQ. The CDR3 is 13 amino acids. V lost 3 bases and J lost 8; bases outside the gene matches: 5. CDR3 loop: CASSSTGGREAFF. The CDR3, as DNA: TGCGCCAGCAGCTCCACAGGGGGCAGGGAAGCTTTCTTT.

The chain couples TRBV5-6 to TRBJ1-2, with unresolved D. V was cut by 2 bases and J by 0 bases, with 8 bases left in between. Germline loops: CDR1 SGHDT, CDR2 YYEEEE. The CDR3 runs to 14 residues. CDR3 sequence: CASSFGRTNYGYTF. The CDR3 region has the DNA TGTGCCAGCAGCTTCGGACGGACTAACTATGGCTACACCTTC.

The V gene is TRBV6-2 or TRBV6-3, the J gene TRBJ2-1; 13 bases fit TRBD2. CDR1 is MNHEY, CDR2 SVGEGT, per germline. V was pared by 0 bases and J by 6 bases, with 11 bases of the junction left unmatched. There are 19 residues in the CDR3. The CDR3 sequence is CASSYSAKRTSGRPNEQFF. Written as DNA, the CDR3 is TGTGCCAGCAGTTACTCGGCGAAAAGGACTAGCGGGAGACCCAATGAGCAGTTCTTC.

J is TRBJ2-1 and V is TRBV7-3; D is ambiguous. The CDR3 spans 13 residues. CDR1 is SGHTA and CDR2 is FQGTGA in the germline V gene. With 5 bases removed from V and 5 bases from J, the gap between germline ends came to 10 bases. Here the CDR3 reads CASSLNLDNEQFF. The CDR3 nucleotides read TGTGCCAGCAGCCTGAACTTGGACAATGAGCAGTTCTTC.

For the CDR3, the DNA is TGTGCCAGCAGCTTATACGGGGGCAATGAGCAGTTCTTC. It codes for CASSLYGGNEQFF. The rearrangement uses TRBV7-2 and TRBJ2-1, with D perhaps TRBD2 (6 bases). The CDR3 has 13 residues. The V gene lost 2 bases and the J gene lost 6 bases, with 8 bases spanning the gap. Per germline, CDR1 SGHTA and CDR2 FQGNSA.

CDR3 in DNA: TGTGCCAGCAGCTTAGAAGGGGGACAGGGGGCAGCTTACTATGGCTACACCTTC. Its protein is CASSLEGGQGAAYYGYTF. J is TRBJ1-2 and V is TRBV11-2, with TRBD1 matching over 12 bases. This CDR3 is built from 18 residues. V lost 0 bases, J lost 3 bases, and 8 bases stayed unmatched. CDR1 and CDR2 (germline): SGHAT, FQNNGV.

The chain links TRBV2 to TRBJ2-7; D is uncertain. V was shortened by 0 bases and J by 5 bases, with 5 bases between the two germline ends. Germline V gene lookup returns CDR1 SNHLY and CDR2 FYNNEI. There are 12 residues in the CDR3. This CDR3 reads CASSEATHEQYF. As DNA, the CDR3 is TGTGCCAGCAGTGAAGCGACCCACGAGCAGTACTTC.

The gene calls are TRBV15 and TRBJ1-5, with 9 bases aligning to TRBD1. The CDR3 contains 13 residues. V lost 4 bases and J lost 13; bases outside the gene matches: 8. Germline CDR1 and CDR2: LNHNV and YYDKDF (reference sequence). The CDR3 loop reads CATSTGTGYRQHF. DNA for the CDR3: TGTGCCACCAGCACCGGGACAGGGTATAGGCAGCATTTT. The whole variable domain, filled in from reference TRBV15 and TRBJ1-5, reads DAMVIQNPRYQVTQFGKPVTLSCSQTLNHNVMYWYQQKSSQAPKLLFHYYDKDFNNEADTPDNFQSRRPNTSFCFLDIRSPGLGDTAMYLCATSTGTGYRQHFGDGTRLSIL.

The rearrangement joins TRBV15 to TRBJ2-7; 9 nucleotides match TRBD1. The CDR3 runs to 15 residues. The germline CDR1 and CDR2 sequences are LNHNV and YYDKDF (reference sequence). The junction had 3 bases not matched to a gene; V was cut back by 0 bases and J by 3 bases. CDR3 sequence reads: CATSRDRTGDYEQYF. The CDR3 nucleotides are TGTGCCACCAGCAGAGACCGGACAGGGGACTACGAGCAGTACTTC.

This chain connects TRBV5-1 to TRBJ1-2, with TRBD1 matching 8 bases. The CDR3 covers 14 residues. The V gene's germline CDR1 is SGHRS and CDR2 YFSETQ. V dropped 4 bases and J dropped 7; count of bases not matched to a gene: 9. The CDR3 sequence: CASSPGQGAGGYTF. For the CDR3, the DNA is TGCGCCAGCAGCCCTGGGCAGGGGGCTGGTGGCTACACCTTC.